One and the same sample provided the 9 T cell receptor beta chains below, sequenced in a study of T-cell reconstitution after alpha-beta-depleted transplantation in children. The TCRbeta library was prepared with unique molecular identifiers. TCRdb re-derived calls from the PCR reads in MiXCR, one entry per CDR3 protein. Counted here are some 240,000 distinct CDR3 sequences, about 9.6% occurring once; the ten biggest clones make up 5% to 6%. The material was PBMCs from the stem cell graft donor, obtained from the stem cell graft. These receptors came from a human donor who donated a stem cell graft to a child with SCID.

This clonotype was seen many times. The chain combines TRBV5-6 with TRBJ1-1; the D gene is possibly TRBD1 (6 bases). CDR1 is SGHDT, CDR2 YYEEEE, per germline. Between the trimmed V and J ends, which lost 4 bases and 3 bases, there was a span of 13 bases. This CDR3 has 14 residues. The CDR3 is CASSITGRDTEAFF. CDR3 DNA sequence: TGTGCCAGCAGCATAACAGGGAGGGACACTGAAGCTTTCTTT. Full variable domain (rest looked up from reference TRBV5-6 and TRBJ1-1): DAGVTQSPTHLIKTRGQQVTLRCSPKSGHDTVSWYQQALGQGPQFIFQYYEEEERQRGNFPDRFSGHQFPNYSSELNVNALLLGDSALYLCASSITGRDTEAFFGQGTRLTVV.

This clonotype has at least ten counts. This chain joins TRBV5-1 and TRBJ2-3, with 14 bases lining up with TRBD2. Germline loops: CDR1 SGHRS, CDR2 YFSETQ. With 4 bases clipped from V and 0 bases from J, the junction kept 10 bases outside the gene matches. The CDR3 runs to 19 residues. The CDR3 protein is CASSRGTSGGPVSTDTQYF. CDR3 DNA sequence: TGCGCCAGCAGCCGCGGGACTAGCGGGGGCCCTGTCAGCACAGATACGCAGTATTTT.

This clonotype occurred many times. V usage is TRBV29-1 and J usage is TRBJ1-1; 12 nucleotides line up with TRBD1. Germline lookup yields CDR1 SQVTM and CDR2 ANQGSEA. V lost 7 bases to trimming and J lost 5 bases; unmatched junction nucleotides: 11. This CDR3 has 15 amino acids. CDR3 amino acids: CSDHGTGGLGTEAFF. For the CDR3, the DNA is TGCAGCGACCATGGGACAGGGGGCTTGGGGACTGAAGCTTTCTTT.

In this sample, this clonotype turned up many times. The V and J genes are TRBV7-2 and TRBJ2-3, with 11 bases identical to TRBD1. CDR1 is SGHTA, CDR2 FQGNSA, per germline. The CDR3 covers 15 residues. The ends lost 4 bases at V and 4 bases at J; junction bases unmatched: 4. The CDR3 region is CASSSDRGRSDTQYF. The CDR3 bases are TGTGCCAGCAGCTCGGACAGGGGGCGTTCAGATACGCAGTATTTT.

This clonotype appeared many times. V usage is TRBV5-1 and J usage is TRBJ2-1; TRBD2 matches 8 bases. Per the germline V gene, CDR1 is SGHRS and CDR2 is YFSETQ. The CDR3 length is 15 residues. Unmatched junction bases numbered 9, after V lost 7 bases and J lost 3 bases. CDR3 residues: CASRRGSGVYNEQFF. The DNA of the CDR3 is TGCGCCAGCCGCCGGGGTAGCGGGGTCTACAATGAGCAGTTCTTC. Using reference TRBV5-1 and TRBJ2-1 for the parts outside the CDR3, the full variable domain is KAGVTQTPRYLIKTRGQQVTLSCSPISGHRSVSWYQQTPGQGLQFLFEYFSETQRNKGNFPGRFSGRQFSNSRSEMNVSTLELGDSALYLCASRRGSGVYNEQFFGPGTRLTVL.

With respect to this clonotype: This may be a read error, as it is one base from a much larger clone. The gene calls are TRBV29-1 and TRBJ1-4; no clear D gene. The CDR3 length is 11 residues. Trimming pared 7 bases from V and 8 bases from J, leaving 11 bases between. Germline CDR1 SQVTM, CDR2 ANQGSEA. The CDR3 reads CSGETSEKLFF. Written as DNA, the CDR3 is TGCAGCGGTGAGACATCAGAAAAACTGTTTTTT.

This clonotype was seen many times. J is TRBJ2-7 and V is TRBV7-9, with TRBD1 matching over 8 bases. CDR1 and CDR2 from the germline V gene are SEHNR and FQNEAQ (reference sequence). V shed 2 bases and J 4 bases; nucleotides not matched to a gene: 13. The CDR3 covers 17 residues. CDR3 nucleotides: TGTGCCAGCAGCTTATTCCCCGACAGGGGCACGGCGTACGAGCAGTACTTC. It codes for CASSLFPDRGTAYEQYF.

A note on this clonotype: This may arise from a read error, as a much more abundant clone is one base away. The V gene is TRBV6-1, the J gene TRBJ2-7; D ambiguous. CDR1 and CDR2 from the germline V gene are MNHNS and SASEGT. CDR3 size: 13 residues. The CDR3: CASRVYSGYEHYF. The CDR3 bases are TGTGCCAGCAGGGTATATTCGGGTTACGAGCACTACTTC.

CDR3 residues: CASTRQLRAEAFF. The DNA of the CDR3 is TGTGCCAGCACCCGACAGCTGCGCGCTGAAGCTTTCTTT. The chain employs TRBV2 and TRBJ1-1, with a weak D call TRBD1 (5 bases). V lost 7 bases, J lost 6 bases, and 15 bases lay in between. There are 13 residues in the CDR3. The germline V gene encodes CDR1 SNHLY and CDR2 FYNNEI.